The sequence of this TCR beta chain was determined in a study of cytomegalovirus exposure and HLA in healthy donors. Study-wide points: Other equally common chains were less clonally expanded than HLA-associated TCR beta chains, a later analysis showed. The dataset shows that most TCR sequences were rare, while some public TCRs occurred in many donors. The study recorded 164 TCR beta chains that were cytomegalovirus-associated.

V lost 8 bases and J lost 0, with 8 bases in between. This CDR3 has 13 residues. Germline V gives CDR1 MNHEY, CDR2 SMNVEV (reference sequence). For this clone: The antigen remains unidentified.

In the PCR, 60 Vbeta and 13 Jbeta primers were used. Using immunoSEQ multiplex PCR, the repertoire was profiled, and TCRdb retains in-frame clones only, with some absent. The sample shows around 110,000 clones, around 75% of them seen only once. The J gene is TRBJ2-4, the V gene TRBV27; no firm D call. The sample was PBMCs. The TCR was taken from a female donor in good health and CMV-seronegative. CDR3 nucleotides: TGTGCCAGCTCCGTCGGAGCCAAAAACATTCAGTACTTC. As protein: CASSVGAKNIQYF.